This T cell receptor beta chain was sequenced during a study of shared clonotypes between healthy human individuals. Germline V gene data show CDR1 as SGHTA and CDR2 as FQGNSA. V dropped 8 bases and J dropped 2 bases, with 15 bases sitting between them. This CDR3 is 15 amino acids long. Method: immunoSEQ multiplex PCR; TCRdb's copy keeps in-frame clones and lacks some. The sample holds under 600,000 clones, roughly 98% seen once. Naive CD8 cells lacked CD45RO, underwent positive selection for CCR7 and left out terminally differentiated effector memory CD45RA+ cells. The chain combines TRBV7-2 with TRBJ2-2; no reliable D call. The material sequenced was naive CD8+ T cells sorted from blood. This receptor was identified in a man aged 25 to 40 in good health. CDR3 loop: CASALGTDNTGELFF. CDR3 DNA sequence: TGTGCCAGCGCCTTGGGCACTGACAACACCGGGGAGCTGTTTTTT.